The 8 T cell receptor beta chains below all came from one sample that was sequenced in a study of cytomegalovirus exposure and HLA in healthy donors. Both 60 Vbeta primers and 13 Jbeta primers went into the PCR. Data came from immunoSEQ multiplex PCR; TCRdb stores just in-frame clones and leaves some out. The repertoire holds 150,000 to 200,000 clones, with about three quarters as singletons. Sequenced sample: PBMCs. The receptors were sampled from a woman aged 45-65 years in good health and CMV-seropositive.

The rearrangement links TRBV6-5 to TRBJ1-2; no definite D call. Deletions cut 7 bases from V and 4 bases from J, with 13 bases between. The CDR3 runs to 13 residues. The germline gives CDR1 MNHEY, CDR2 SVGAGI. CDR3 nucleotide sequence: TGTGCCAGCACCACGTATGGAGGCTATGGCTACACCTTC. It encodes CASTTYGGYGYTF.

J is TRBJ1-2 and V is TRBV5-6; 8 bases are shared with TRBD1. The CDR3 loop spans 13 amino acids. V lost 4 bases and J lost 7; bases outside the gene matches: 6. Germline V gene lookup returns CDR1 SGHDT and CDR2 YYEEEE. The DNA of the CDR3 is TGTGCCAGCAGCCGTCAGGGGGCGGGTGGCTACACCTTC. It codes for CASSRQGAGGYTF.

The genes are TRBV2 and TRBJ2-5; 7 nucleotides align to TRBD2. Per germline, CDR1 SNHLY and CDR2 FYNNEI. Trimming removed 5 bases from V and 0 bases from J; junction bases left unmatched: 0. The CDR3 is 13 residues long. CDR3 protein: CASSRGDQETQYF. The CDR3 DNA is TGTGCCAGCAGTCGGGGGGACCAAGAGACCCAGTACTTC.

This clone has more than one count but fewer than ten. The chain joins TRBV18 to TRBJ1-1, with a possible D match to TRBD1 (6 bases). Per the germline V gene, CDR1 is KGHSH and CDR2 is LQKENI. The CDR3 covers 13 residues. The V end was cut by 6 bases, the J end by 1 base, with 9 bases between. In nucleotides, the CDR3 is TGTGCCAGCTCTTCGGACAGGAACACTGAAGCTTTCTTT. This encodes CASSSDRNTEAFF.

This clone was detected only once. The rearrangement uses TRBV4-1 and TRBJ1-1; the D gene is possibly TRBD1 (6 bases). Germline CDR1 and CDR2: MGHRA and YSYEKL. The CDR3 totals 16 residues. V was pared by 7 bases and J by 3 bases, with 21 bases between. The CDR3: CASNRNRGGLDTEAFF. CDR3 bases: TGCGCCAGCAACCGAAACCGGGGGGGGCTCGACACTGAAGCTTTCTTT.

The chain is built from TRBV7-9 and TRBJ1-6, with D perhaps TRBD1 (5 bases). CDR3 length equals 14 residues. Germline V gene sequence: CDR1 SEHNR, CDR2 FQNEAQ (reference sequence). The V end was cut by 6 bases, the J end by 6 bases, with 12 bases between. CDR3 protein: CASRVDSSNSPLHF. As DNA, the CDR3 is TGTGCCAGCAGGGTCGACAGCAGTAATTCACCCCTCCACTTT.

A word on this clone: The same CDR3 can be traced to other DNA sequences in this sample. This sequence joins TRBV2 and TRBJ2-2; TRBD2 agrees at 10 bases. The CDR3 runs to 15 residues. The ends lost 4 bases at V and 5 bases at J; junction bases unmatched: 4. The germline V gene has CDR1 SNHLY and CDR2 FYNNEI. The CDR3 here is CASSGQRGGTGELFF. CDR3 DNA: TGTGCCAGCAGTGGACAGCGGGGGGGGACCGGGGAGCTGTTTTTT. Together with reference TRBV2 and TRBJ2-2, the CDR3 gives the full variable domain: EPEVTQTPSHQVTQMGQEVILRCVPISNHLYFYWYRQILGQKVEFLVSFYNNEISEKSEIFDDQFSVERPDGSNFTLKIRSTKLEDSAMYFCASSGQRGGTGELFFGEGSRLTVL.

The J gene is TRBJ2-5, the V gene TRBV5-5; no clear D. V dropped 1 base and J dropped 1 base, with 8 bases sitting between them. CDR3 length equals 14 residues. Germline assignment: CDR1 SGHKS and CDR2 YYEKEE (reference sequence). Written as DNA, the CDR3 is TGTGCCAGCAGCTTGCTAGTCAGCCAAGAGACCCAGTACTTC. Protein sequence: CASSLLVSQETQYF.